This T cell receptor beta chain was observed in a study of CD8 T cells in Susac syndrome. The CDR3 runs to 14 residues. Germline assignment: CDR1 LGHNA and CDR2 YSLEER. V lost 0 bases and J lost 0, with 5 bases in between. Sequencing targeted TCR beta in T cells from blood (CD8+ and CD4+). It was with random hexamers that roughly 0.45 to 1 ug RNA was reverse transcribed. An immunoSEQ multiplex PCR generated amplified TCR beta CDR3 products spanning 54 Vbeta and 13 Jbeta. One entry per CDR3 protein results from TCRdb running MiXCR on the immunoSEQ multiplex PCR reads. This table has about 200,000 distinct CDR3 sequences, more than 90% appearing once.

The chain uses TRBV4-3 and TRBJ1-2; D is undetermined. The sequence came from a human donor with multiple sclerosis. The sequencing sample was made of CD4+ T cells from PBMCs. Here the CDR3 reads CASSQDRTNYGYTF. CDR3 sequence (DNA): TGCGCCAGCAGCCAAGATAGGACTAACTATGGCTACACCTTC.